Detailed here is one T cell receptor beta chain. Its antigen is currently unknown. This sample stems from a study of cytomegalovirus exposure and HLA in healthy donors. Among the donors, all were healthy bone marrow donors. Use of 60 Vbeta and 13 Jbeta primers characterized the PCR. Assay: immunoSEQ multiplex PCR; the TCRdb copy retains only in-frame clones and omits some. Recorded here are some 39,000 clones; the top ten clones represent more than 3%. Germline V CDR1 and CDR2: MNHEY, SVGAGI. Trimming left V 6 bases short and J 2 bases short, with 11 bases between. There are 14 residues in the CDR3. Overall study results and limits: Usually a TCR sequence was rare, but some public TCRs were found in many donors.

The chain links TRBV6-5 to TRBJ1-5; D may be TRBD1 (6 bases). What was sequenced was PBMCs. The receptor comes from a male donor in good health and CMV-seronegative. DNA of the CDR3: TGTGCCAGCAGACCGACAGGCCGCAATCAGCCCCAGCATTTT. It codes for CASRPTGRNQPQHF.